This T cell receptor (beta chain) was sequenced during a study of shared clonotypes between healthy human individuals. Findings and caveats of the study: Blood alone was sampled, and tissue repertoires likely differ.

To make CD8 memory, CD45RO+ cells were put together with CCR7-negative CD45RA+ TemRA cells. Each subset's genomic DNA was split evenly across several immunoSEQ plates. Per the authors' pipeline: Without quality scores, immunoSEQ junctional reads could not be filtered like full-length reads. Here immunoSEQ multiplex PCR was the method, and the copy in TCRdb shows in-frame clones only, minus some. V and J calls and clone size come straight from that table; D and trimming were deduced from the DNA. Here the sample spans some 89,000 clones, 67% being singletons. Trimming took off 3 bases at V and 7 bases at J, with 16 bases between the two ends. Germline CDR1 and CDR2: SGHKS and YYEKEE (reference sequence). This CDR3 is 14 amino acids long. Details on this clone: The antigen is not known.

This sequence originates from a man in his thirties or forties in good health. Sequencing used memory CD8+ T cells sorted from blood. The subset was: CD45RO+ cells pooled with CCR7-negative TemRA cells. The chain uses TRBV5-5 and TRBJ1-1; D unclear. This chain's CDR3 is CASSSLGGHDEAFF. In DNA form, the CDR3 reads TGTGCCAGCAGCTCTCTAGGTGGTCACGATGAAGCTTTCTTT.